These 26 T cell receptor beta chains were sequenced from one sample in a study of blood T cell repertoires in COVID-19 (dated by TCRdb to 2020 to 2022). Receptor amplification or capture employed the immunoSEQ multiplex PCR assay. What TCRdb holds here is the immuneACCESS table cut down to in-frame rearrangements. Part of the clones is not present; checked against another copy, under half of the missing clones reflect an unresolved V gene, and the others are unexplained. This sample has 300,000 or so clones in its table, and approximately 84% of those were observed once. Jointly, the top ten make up more than 9% of the sample. Sequencing was performed on PBMCs or T cells enriched from blood (not recorded which). These TCRs come from a woman aged 18-30 years who had recovered from COVID-19.

CDR3 protein: CASSEGGDYGYTF. DNA for the CDR3: TGTGCCAGCAGTGAAGGGGGGGACTATGGCTACACCTTC. The chain uses TRBV25-1 and TRBJ1-2, with D possibly matching TRBD1 (5 bases). The germline V and J ends were trimmed by 2 bases and 3 bases, with 7 bases remaining between them. The germline gives CDR1 MGHDK, CDR2 SYGVNS. This CDR3 contains 13 residues.

The CDR3 reads CASSRKGTGGRNSPLHF. The CDR3 bases are TGTGCCAGCAGCCGTAAAGGGACAGGGGGTCGGAATTCACCCCTCCACTTT. The chain recombines TRBV27 with TRBJ1-6; 11 bases map to TRBD1. CDR3 length: 17 amino acids. V lost 6 bases and J lost 7; bases outside the gene matches: 11. Per the germline V gene, CDR1 is MNHEY and CDR2 is SMNVEV (reference sequence).

This chain uses TRBV6-2 or TRBV6-3 with TRBJ1-6, with D tentatively TRBD1 (5 bases). CDR1 is MNHEY and CDR2 is SVGEGT in the germline V gene. The CDR3 length is 15 residues. Trimming shortened V by 5 bases and J by 7 bases, and 15 bases separated the two germline ends. The CDR3 bases are TGTGCCAGCAGTATGGACAAAACTTGGAATTCACCCCTCCACTTT. Protein product: CASSMDKTWNSPLHF.

The V gene is TRBV2, the J gene TRBJ2-1; a weak D match, TRBD1 (6 bases). The CDR3 has 16 amino acids. V was cut by 2 bases and J by 5 bases, with 16 bases left in between. Per the germline V gene, CDR1 is SNHLY and CDR2 is FYNNEI. This CDR3 reads CASSELDSSDHNEQFF. CDR3 coding DNA: TGTGCCAGCAGTGAATTGGACAGTTCGGACCACAATGAGCAGTTCTTC. The whole variable domain, filled in from reference TRBV2 and TRBJ2-1, reads EPEVTQTPSHQVTQMGQEVILRCVPISNHLYFYWYRQILGQKVEFLVSFYNNEISEKSEIFDDQFSVERPDGSNFTLKIRSTKLEDSAMYFCASSELDSSDHNEQFFGPGTRLTVL.

This clone was seen just once. This chain joins TRBV7-8 and TRBJ1-6; D is undetermined. The CDR3 is 17 residues long. The germline CDR1 and CDR2 sequences are SGHVS and FQNEAQ. Deletions cut 1 base from V and 0 bases from J, with 10 bases between. The CDR3 DNA sequence: TGTGCCAGCAGCTTAGAACGGTCTAGCTCCTATAATTCACCCCTCCACTTT. This sequence encodes CASSLERSSSYNSPLHF.

This clone was observed a single time. The J gene is TRBJ2-1, the V gene TRBV4-1; TRBD2 aligns across 7 bases. The CDR3 has 17 residues. Germline CDR1 and CDR2: MGHRA and YSYEKL. V trimming: 1 base; J trimming: 0 bases; junction bases outside the gene matches: 6. The CDR3 sequence is CASSQGAGVSSYNEQFF. CDR3 DNA sequence: TGCGCCAGCAGCCAAGGTGCGGGGGTAAGCTCCTACAATGAGCAGTTCTTC.

The CDR3 loop reads CASSLTGEAQYF. The CDR3 DNA reads TGCGCCAGCAGCTTGACAGGGGAGGCGCAGTATTTT. The chain employs TRBV5-1 and TRBJ2-3; the D gene is possibly TRBD1 (7 bases). CDR1 is SGHRS and CDR2 is YFSETQ in the germline V gene. The CDR3 has 12 residues. V gave up 1 base and J gave up 10 bases, with 10 bases separating them.

The chain employs TRBV24-1 and TRBJ2-7; 11 nucleotides agree with TRBD1. CDR3 length: 15 residues. V lost 7 bases, J lost 0 bases, and 4 bases stayed unmatched. Germline loops: CDR1 KGHDR, CDR2 SFDVKD. CDR3 DNA sequence: TGTGCCACCAGCACCGGGACAGGGGGCTCCTACGAGCAGTACTTC. This translates into CATSTGTGGSYEQYF.

This chain connects TRBV5-4 to TRBJ2-3, with 8 bases fitting TRBD1. Per the germline V gene, CDR1 is SGHNT and CDR2 is YYREEE (reference sequence). The CDR3 sequence is 15 residues long. The junction had 8 bases not matched to a gene; V was cut back by 4 bases and J by 4 bases. The CDR3 reads CASSPTGGSADTQYF. The CDR3 DNA reads as TGTGCCAGCAGCCCTACAGGGGGAAGCGCAGATACGCAGTATTTT. Looking up the rest from reference TRBV5-4 and TRBJ2-3 gives the full variable domain: ETGVTQSPTHLIKTRGQQVTLRCSSQSGHNTVSWYQQALGQGPQFIFQYYREEENGRGNFPPRFSGLQFPNYSSELNVNALELDDSALYLCASSPTGGSADTQYFGPGTRLTVL.

CDR3: CASSQNREYTEAFF. For the CDR3, the DNA is TGTGCCAGCAGCCAAAACAGGGAGTACACTGAAGCTTTCTTT. The rearrangement links TRBV11-2 to TRBJ1-1; perhaps TRBD1 as D (6 bases). The CDR3 loop spans 14 amino acids. The germline gives CDR1 SGHAT, CDR2 FQNNGV. The V end was cut by 5 bases, the J end by 3 bases, with 13 bases between.

This sequence joins TRBV5-1 and TRBJ2-2; TRBD1 aligns across 11 bases. Germline V gene lookup returns CDR1 SGHRS and CDR2 YFSETQ. V gave up 0 bases and J gave up 4 bases; unmatched junction bases: 14. CDR3 length: 20 residues. The CDR3 reads CASSLGRTGGEGYSTGELFF. DNA of the CDR3: TGCGCCAGCAGCTTGGGCAGGACAGGGGGCGAGGGGTATTCCACCGGGGAGCTGTTTTTT.

The DNA for the CDR3 is TGTGCCAGCAGCACACTTCTAGCGGGACTCTCCTACGAGCAGTACTTC. Protein sequence: CASSTLLAGLSYEQYF. The chain has TRBV7-8 and TRBJ2-7; TRBD2 matches 9 bases. The V and J ends lost 5 bases and 0 bases, in that order; junction bases with no gene match: 8. In germline, CDR1 is SGHVS, CDR2 FQNEAQ. This CDR3 comprises 16 residues.

This clone occurred once. The chain links TRBV6-2 or TRBV6-3 to TRBJ2-3; 8 positions agree with TRBD1. CDR3 length: 16 amino acids. V shed 0 bases, J shed 6 bases, and the junction held 8 bases outside the gene matches. In germline, CDR1 is MNHEY, CDR2 SVGEGT. DNA of the CDR3: TGTGCCAGCAGTTACTCTTCGACAGGGGCACGTGATACGCAGTATTTT. Its protein product is CASSYSSTGARDTQYF.

The chain has TRBV28 and TRBJ2-7; tentative D call: TRBD1 (6 bases). V dropped 1 base and J dropped 6 bases, with 13 bases sitting between them. The CDR3 covers 14 residues. CDR1 and CDR2 (germline): MDHEN, SYDVKM. This CDR3 reads CASSLSGTLLEQYF. CDR3 in DNA: TGTGCCAGCAGTTTATCAGGGACACTCCTCGAGCAGTACTTC.

V and J are TRBV12-3 or TRBV12-4 and TRBJ1-2; D gene unclear. CDR3 length equals 12 residues. The V and J ends lost 2 bases and 5 bases respectively, with 6 bases between them. Here the CDR3 reads CASSLQEYGYTF. The CDR3 nucleotides are TGTGCCAGCAGTTTACAGGAATATGGCTACACCTTC.

The V and J genes are TRBV27 and TRBJ2-7; 8 bases fit TRBD1. Germline CDR1 is MNHEY and CDR2 is SMNVEV (reference sequence). The ends lost 3 bases at V and 3 bases at J; junction bases unmatched: 1. The CDR3 contains 13 residues. For the CDR3, the DNA is TGTGCCAGCAGTTTGGGACAGGACTACGAGCAGTACTTC. It codes for CASSLGQDYEQYF.

This clone was found once. The rearrangement joins TRBV27 to TRBJ1-1; D is perhaps TRBD1 (5 bases). Germline CDR1 and CDR2: MNHEY and SMNVEV (reference sequence). This CDR3 is 16 amino acids long. V lost 3 bases, J lost 1 base, and 15 bases lay in between. The CDR3 here is CASSLGFIGGNTEAFF. The CDR3 region has the DNA TGTGCCAGCAGTTTGGGTTTTATCGGGGGGAACACTGAAGCTTTCTTT.

V and J are TRBV18 and TRBJ2-7; TRBD2 matches at 7 bases. CDR3 length: 13 amino acids. J lost 3 bases, V lost 8 bases, and 7 bases had no gene match. The germline V gene encodes CDR1 KGHSH and CDR2 LQKENI. Here the CDR3 reads CASHPGTNYEQYF. The CDR3 DNA is TGTGCCAGCCATCCTGGGACTAACTACGAGCAGTACTTC.

The CDR3 nucleotides are TGTGCCAGCAGCTTGGCGGCTAGCTCCTACAATGAGCAGTTCTTC. Encoded protein: CASSLAASSYNEQFF. The chain carries TRBV5-4 and TRBJ2-1; D gene ambiguous. Trimming stripped 0 bases from V and 0 bases from J, with 7 bases between. The CDR3 is made up of 15 amino acids. Germline V gene lookup returns CDR1 SGHNT and CDR2 YYREEE (reference sequence).

The chain uses TRBV7-3 and TRBJ2-7; possible D gene TRBD2, 6 bases. Germline V gene sequence: CDR1 SGHTA, CDR2 FQGTGA. The length of the CDR3 is 14 residues. Trimming took 5 bases from V and 5 from J, leaving 16 bases between them. CDR3 in amino acids: CASSPTRDSDEQYF. The CDR3 DNA sequence: TGTGCCAGCAGCCCGACTAGGGATTCCGACGAGCAGTACTTC.

A few counts support this clone. This rearrangement joins TRBV28 to TRBJ1-1; 8 nucleotides agree with TRBD1. This CDR3 has 18 amino acids. The V and J ends lost 4 bases and 6 bases, in that order; junction bases with no gene match: 19. The germline V gene has CDR1 MDHEN and CDR2 SYDVKM. The CDR3 coding sequence is TGTGCCAGCAGTTCCCGGAAAAGGGGGTCAGGGGGCAGTGCTGAAGCTTTCTTT. It is translated as CASSSRKRGSGGSAEAFF. The variable domain in full, with the rest retrieved from reference TRBV28 and TRBJ1-1, is DVKVTQSSRYLVKRTGEKVFLECVQDMDHENMFWYRQDPGLGLRLIYFSYDVKMKEKGDIPEGYSVSREKKERFSLILESASTNQTSMYLCASSSRKRGSGGSAEAFFGQGTRLTVV.

This clone has a single count. The V gene is TRBV2, the J gene TRBJ1-1, with D hard to call. Trimming removed 6 bases at V and 0 bases at J, with 17 bases between. There are 16 residues in the CDR3. Germline CDR1 is SNHLY and CDR2 is FYNNEI. This CDR3 reads CASSLPTGRMNTEAFF. CDR3 bases: TGTGCCAGCAGCCTCCCTACGGGGAGGATGAACACTGAAGCTTTCTTT.

This clone was found a few times. The J gene is TRBJ2-1, the V gene TRBV19, with D perhaps matching TRBD1 (5 bases). Germline CDR1 and CDR2: LNHDA and SQIVND (reference sequence). The CDR3 spans 15 residues. Trimming took off 5 bases at V and 0 bases at J, with 11 bases between the two ends. Written as DNA, the CDR3 is TGTGCCAGTAGTTTATTTGACAGCTCCTACAATGAGCAGTTCTTC. This encodes CASSLFDSSYNEQFF.

V and J are TRBV29-1 and TRBJ1-5; perhaps TRBD1 as D (6 bases). The CDR3 spans 14 residues. V shed 6 bases and J shed 0 bases, with 12 bases lying between them. Germline CDR1 is SQVTM and CDR2 is ANQGSEA. The chain's CDR3 is CSVGGDNSNQPQHF. The CDR3 coding sequence is TGCAGCGTGGGGGGGGACAATAGCAATCAGCCCCAGCATTTT. The whole variable domain, remainder taken from reference TRBV29-1 and TRBJ1-5, is SAVISQKPSRDICQRGTSLTIQCQVDSQVTMMFWYRQQPGQSLTLIATANQGSEATYESGFVIDKFPISRPNLTFSTLTVSNMSPEDSSIYLCSVGGDNSNQPQHFGDGTRLSIL.

The V gene is TRBV7-9, the J gene TRBJ2-1; a possible D gene is TRBD1 (6 bases). Germline V gene sequence: CDR1 SEHNR, CDR2 FQNEAQ (reference sequence). V lost 1 base and J 5 bases, leaving 9 bases between the germline ends. CDR3 length equals 14 residues. The CDR3 DNA reads TGTGCCAGCAGCTTAGATAGACAGGACAATGAGCAGTTCTTC. This codes for CASSLDRQDNEQFF. Supplemented by reference TRBV7-9 and TRBJ2-1, the full variable domain reads DTGVSQNPRHKITKRGQNVTFRCDPISEHNRLYWYRQTLGQGPEFLTYFQNEAQLEKSRLLSDRFSAERPKGSFSTLEIQRTEQGDSAMYLCASSLDRQDNEQFFGPGTRLTVL.

CDR3 in DNA: TGTGCCAGCAGTTCGTCCCGAACAGGATTTGAAGCTTTCTTT. Translated, it gives CASSSSRTGFEAFF. The chain couples TRBV6-5 to TRBJ1-1; weak D call: TRBD1 (5 bases). The ends were cut back, 4 bases at V and 7 bases at J, with 16 bases in the middle. Germline V gene sequence: CDR1 MNHEY, CDR2 SVGAGI. The CDR3 loop spans 14 amino acids.